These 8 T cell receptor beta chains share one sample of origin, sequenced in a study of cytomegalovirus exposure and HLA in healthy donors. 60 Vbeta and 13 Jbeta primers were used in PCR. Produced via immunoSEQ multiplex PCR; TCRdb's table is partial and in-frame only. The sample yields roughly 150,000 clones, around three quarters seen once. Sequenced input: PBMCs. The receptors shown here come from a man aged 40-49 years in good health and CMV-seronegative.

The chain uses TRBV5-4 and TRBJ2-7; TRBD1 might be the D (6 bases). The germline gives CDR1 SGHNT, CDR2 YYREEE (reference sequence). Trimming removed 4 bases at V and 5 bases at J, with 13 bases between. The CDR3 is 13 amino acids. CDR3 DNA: TGTGCCAGCAGCCCCAGGGGCAGGAACGAGCAGTACGTC. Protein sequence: CASSPRGRNEQYV.

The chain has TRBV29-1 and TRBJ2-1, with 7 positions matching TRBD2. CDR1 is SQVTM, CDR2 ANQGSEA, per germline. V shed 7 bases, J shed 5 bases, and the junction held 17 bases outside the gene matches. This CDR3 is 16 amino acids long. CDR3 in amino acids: CSGQPVPGLSNNEQFF. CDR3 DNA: TGCAGCGGCCAACCCGTCCCGGGACTAAGTAACAATGAGCAGTTCTTC.

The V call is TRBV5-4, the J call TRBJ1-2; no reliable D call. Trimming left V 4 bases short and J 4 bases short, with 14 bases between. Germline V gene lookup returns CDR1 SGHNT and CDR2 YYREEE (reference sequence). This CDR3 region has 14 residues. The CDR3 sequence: CASSHRTNRYGYTF. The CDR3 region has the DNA TGTGCCAGCAGCCATAGGACTAATCGCTATGGCTACACCTTC.

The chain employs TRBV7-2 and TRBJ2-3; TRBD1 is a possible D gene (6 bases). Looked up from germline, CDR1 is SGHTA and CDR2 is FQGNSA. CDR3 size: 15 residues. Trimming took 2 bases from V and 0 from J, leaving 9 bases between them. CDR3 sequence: CASSLRGSSTDTQYF. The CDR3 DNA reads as TGTGCCAGCAGCTTAAGGGGGTCTAGCACAGATACGCAGTATTTT.

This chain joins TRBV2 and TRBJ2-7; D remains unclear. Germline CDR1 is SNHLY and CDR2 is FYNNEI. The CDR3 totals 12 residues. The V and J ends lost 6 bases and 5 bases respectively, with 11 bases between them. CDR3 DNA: TGTGCCAGCAGGCGATTGCGCAACGAGCAGTACTTC. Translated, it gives CASRRLRNEQYF.

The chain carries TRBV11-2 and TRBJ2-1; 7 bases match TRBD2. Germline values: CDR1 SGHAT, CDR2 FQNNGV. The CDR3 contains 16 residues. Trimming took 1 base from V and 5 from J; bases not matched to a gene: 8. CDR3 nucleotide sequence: TGTGCCAGCAGCTTAGTTCCTAGCGGACTCAACAATGAGCAGTTCTTC. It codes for CASSLVPSGLNNEQFF.

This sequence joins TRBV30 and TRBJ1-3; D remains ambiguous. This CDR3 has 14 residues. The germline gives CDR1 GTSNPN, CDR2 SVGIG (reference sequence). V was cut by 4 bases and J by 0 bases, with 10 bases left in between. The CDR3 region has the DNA TGTGCCTGGAAAAATGACAACTCTGGAAACACCATATATTTT. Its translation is CAWKNDNSGNTIYF. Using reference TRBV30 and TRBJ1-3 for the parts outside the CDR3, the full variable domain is SQTIHQWPATLVQPVGSPLSLECTVEGTSNPNLYWYRQAAGRGLQLLFYSVGIGQISSEVPQNLSASRPQDRQFILSSKKLLLSDSGFYLCAWKNDNSGNTIYFGEGSWLTVV.

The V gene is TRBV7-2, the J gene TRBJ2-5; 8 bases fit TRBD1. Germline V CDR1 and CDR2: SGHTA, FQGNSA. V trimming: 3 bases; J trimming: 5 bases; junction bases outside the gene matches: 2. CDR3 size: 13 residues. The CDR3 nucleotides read TGTGCCAGCAGCTTGAACAGGGGGGAGACCCAGTACTTC. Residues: CASSLNRGETQYF.